The 9 T cell receptor beta chains below all came from one sample that was sequenced in a study of Ad26.COV2.S vaccination and SARS-CoV-2 variants. Clones were read by immunoSEQ multiplex PCR, and TCRdb kept only the in-frame ones, dropping some. Among around 450,000 clones listed, 75% to 90% were seen once. Treatment of the sample: around 19 received Ad26.COV2.S at low or high dose, single or two shots; 5 received placebo; per-sample allocation not given. Repertoires come from day 63 after the first vaccine or placebo injection. This specimen consisted of peripheral blood, obtained in a trial of Ad26.COV2.S vaccine versus placebo. These receptors all come from a person between 18 and 60 years old who received the Ad26.COV2.S COVID-19 vaccine or a placebo.

The V and J genes are TRBV2 and TRBJ2-7; D is uncertain. The CDR3 contains 16 residues. The germline CDR1 and CDR2 sequences are SNHLY and FYNNEI. Trimming shortened V by 1 base and J by 2 bases, and 15 bases separated the two germline ends. CDR3 DNA sequence: TGTGCCAGCAGTGAAGGCCGGCTGCTCGGCCCCTACGAGCAGTACTTC. Translating it yields CASSEGRLLGPYEQYF. The whole variable domain, remainder taken from reference TRBV2 and TRBJ2-7, is EPEVTQTPSHQVTQMGQEVILRCVPISNHLYFYWYRQILGQKVEFLVSFYNNEISEKSEIFDDQFSVERPDGSNFTLKIRSTKLEDSAMYFCASSEGRLLGPYEQYFGPGTRLTVT.

The V and J genes are TRBV4-3 and TRBJ1-1; 7 bases map to TRBD1. CDR3 length equals 16 residues. V gave up 2 bases and J gave up 7 bases; unmatched junction bases: 13. The germline CDR1 and CDR2 sequences are LGHNA and YSLEER. CDR3 bases: TGCGCCAGCAGCCAATCTCATATGGAGACAGGGAGTGAAGCTTTCTTT. Translated: CASSQSHMETGSEAFF.

In this sample, this clone turned up a few times. The genes are TRBV10-3 and TRBJ1-2; TRBD1 matches 7 bases. V lost 6 bases to trimming and J lost 5 bases; unmatched junction nucleotides: 9. Looked up from germline, CDR1 is ENHRY and CDR2 is SYGVKD. The CDR3 covers 14 residues. CDR3 region: CAIRFAGTEYGYTF. CDR3 bases: TGTGCCATCAGATTCGCCGGGACAGAATATGGCTACACCTTC.

V is TRBV27 and J is TRBJ1-1, with D tentatively TRBD1 (5 bases). CDR1 and CDR2 (germline): MNHEY, SMNVEV (reference sequence). The CDR3 totals 14 residues. The V end lost 5 bases, the J end lost 1 base, and 11 bases lay between the germline ends. The CDR3 DNA reads TGTGCCAGCAGTACATTGACAGAGAACACTGAAGCTTTCTTT. Translating it yields CASSTLTENTEAFF.

The V gene is TRBV4-2, the J gene TRBJ1-2; D is undetermined. CDR1 and CDR2 from the germline V gene are LGHNA and YNFKEQ. The CDR3 extends over 15 amino acids. V lost 1 base, J lost 5 bases, and 14 bases lay in between. Written as DNA, the CDR3 is TGTGCCAGCAGCCAAGTGTCCCAGGAACTATATGGCTACACCTTC. It translates to CASSQVSQELYGYTF.

V and J are TRBV7-9 and TRBJ1-4; D is unclear. Trimming removed 5 bases at V and 0 bases at J, with 4 bases between. Germline CDR1 SEHNR, CDR2 FQNEAQ (reference sequence). CDR3 length: 13 residues. The CDR3 region is CASSLATNEKLFF. The CDR3 nucleotides are TGTGCCAGCAGCCTTGCAACTAATGAAAAACTGTTTTTT. The complete variable domain, with remaining parts taken from reference TRBV7-9 and TRBJ1-4, reads DTGVSQNPRHKITKRGQNVTFRCDPISEHNRLYWYRQTLGQGPEFLTYFQNEAQLEKSRLLSDRFSAERPKGSFSTLEIQRTEQGDSAMYLCASSLATNEKLFFGSGTQLSVL.

This chain connects TRBV4-2 to TRBJ1-2; D is possibly TRBD1 (5 bases). The CDR3 extends over 15 amino acids. The germline CDR1 and CDR2 sequences are LGHNA and YNFKEQ. V was pared by 3 bases and J by 7 bases, with 18 bases between. The chain's CDR3 is CASSQIGAGISGYTF. DNA for the CDR3: TGTGCCAGCAGCCAGATTGGGGCAGGGATTAGTGGCTACACCTTC.

The chain is built from TRBV30 and TRBJ2-1, with a tentative D call TRBD2 (5 bases). CDR1 and CDR2 from the germline V gene are GTSNPN and SVGIG (reference sequence). The CDR3 spans 13 residues. V lost 4 bases and J lost 10, with 17 bases in between. In DNA form, the CDR3 reads TGTGCCTGGACCCAAGGGTGGGGAGAGGAGCAGTTCTTC. It translates to CAWTQGWGEEQFF.

The chain employs TRBV7-3 and TRBJ2-1; D may correspond to TRBD1 or TRBD2 (5 bases each). V shed 2 bases and J shed 2 bases, with 10 bases lying between them. This CDR3 contains 15 residues. CDR1 and CDR2 (germline): SGHTA, FQGTGA. CDR3 in DNA: TGTGCCAGCAGCTTAGGGGACCATCCCTACAATGAGCAGTTCTTC. Translating gives CASSLGDHPYNEQFF.